This entry lists 23 T cell receptor beta chains sequenced from one sample in a study of shared clonotypes between healthy human individuals. Naivety among CD8 cells was defined by CD45RO negativity and positive CCR7 selection, thereby excluding terminally differentiated effector memory CD45RA+ cells. Here immunoSEQ multiplex PCR was the method, and the copy in TCRdb shows in-frame clones only, minus some. The sample consists of over 2 million clones, approximately 94% of them appearing once. Material for sequencing was naive CD8+ T cells sorted from blood. The receptors were gathered from a man aged 18 to 30 in good health.

A remark on this clone: Other DNA sequences of this sample code for an identical CDR3. The chain recombines TRBV29-1 with TRBJ2-2; D gene unclear. The CDR3 spans 13 residues. V dropped 3 bases and J dropped 1 base, with 6 bases sitting between them. Germline CDR1 and CDR2: SQVTM and ANQGSEA. The chain's CDR3 is CSVDRENTGELFF. In DNA, the CDR3 is TGCAGCGTTGACCGTGAGAACACCGGGGAGCTGTTTTTT.

A single count supports this clone. This sequence joins TRBV19 and TRBJ1-6, with TRBD1 matching 10 bases. CDR3 length equals 17 residues. The V gene end was trimmed by 4 bases and the J gene end by 1 base; junction bases not matched to a gene: 4. Per germline, CDR1 LNHDA and CDR2 SQIVND (reference sequence). This chain's CDR3 is CASSTGTGDSYNSPLHF. As DNA, the CDR3 is TGTGCCAGTAGTACCGGGACAGGGGATTCCTATAATTCACCCCTCCACTTT.

On this clone: Additional DNA sequences in this sample encode the identical CDR3. The genes are TRBV7-9 and TRBJ2-7, with TRBD1 matching 12 bases. CDR1 and CDR2 (germline): SEHNR, FQNEAQ (reference sequence). The CDR3 spans 15 residues. V was clipped by 3 bases and J by 3 bases; unmatched bases: 3. The CDR3 reads CASSLGQGANYEQYF. The CDR3 DNA reads as TGTGCCAGCAGCTTGGGACAGGGGGCAAACTACGAGCAGTACTTC.

This chain joins TRBV30 and TRBJ2-3, with TRBD2 as a possible D gene (6 bases). Germline assignment: CDR1 GTSNPN and CDR2 SVGIG (reference sequence). With 0 bases removed from V and 6 bases from J, the gap between germline ends came to 16 bases. The CDR3 consists of 15 residues. The CDR3 coding sequence is TGTGCCTGGAGTGTAAACAGCGATGGGGGGGATACGCAGTATTTT. Translating gives CAWSVNSDGGDTQYF.

The chain has TRBV5-4 and TRBJ1-6, with TRBD1 matching over 7 bases. CDR3 size: 13 residues. V gave up 4 bases and J gave up 8 bases; unmatched junction bases: 3. Germline V gene lookup returns CDR1 SGHNT and CDR2 YYREEE (reference sequence). This CDR3 reads CASSRGQDSPLHF. Written as DNA, the CDR3 is TGTGCCAGCAGCCGAGGACAGGATTCACCCCTCCACTTT.

V and J are TRBV13 and TRBJ2-3; a possible D gene is TRBD2 (6 bases). Germline V gene data show CDR1 as PRHDT and CDR2 as FYEKMQ (reference sequence). V lost 8 bases and J 1 base, leaving 13 bases between the germline ends. The CDR3 has 14 residues. CDR3 bases: TGTGCCAGCGAGGATTCGGGAGGCACAGATACGCAGTATTTT. It translates to CASEDSGGTDTQYF.

The chain uses TRBV6-5 and TRBJ2-3; either TRBD1 or TRBD2 may supply D (5 bases each). Deletions cut 0 bases from V and 4 bases from J, with 8 bases between. The CDR3 totals 14 residues. CDR1 is MNHEY and CDR2 is SVGAGI in the germline V gene. CDR3 region: CASSYSLGADTQYF. The CDR3 nucleotides read TGTGCCAGCAGTTACTCTTTGGGGGCAGATACGCAGTATTTT.

The CDR3 nucleotides are TGCGCCAGCAGCCAAGACAGTCCTCACACGGATACGCAGTATTTT. Protein product: CASSQDSPHTDTQYF. The chain combines TRBV4-3 with TRBJ2-3, with D unclear. Germline loops: CDR1 LGHNA, CDR2 YSLEER. The V gene lost 0 bases and the J gene lost 6 bases, with 13 bases spanning the gap. This CDR3 is built from 15 residues.

The rearrangement uses TRBV7-9 and TRBJ2-3, with D tentatively TRBD2 (6 bases). The V and J ends lost 1 base and 2 bases respectively, with 13 bases between them. The CDR3 is 16 residues long. The germline V gene encodes CDR1 SEHNR and CDR2 FQNEAQ (reference sequence). The CDR3 region has the DNA TGTGCCAGCAGCTTAGGGGCTAGCGTTAACACAGATACGCAGTATTTT. Its protein product is CASSLGASVNTDTQYF.

The chain combines TRBV14 with TRBJ1-3; no clear D gene. The CDR3 is 14 amino acids. The V end was cut by 3 bases, the J end by 0 bases, with 6 bases between. Germline V gene sequence: CDR1 SGHDN, CDR2 FVKESK. As DNA, the CDR3 is TGTGCCAGCAGCCAGAGGGTCTCTGGAAACACCATATATTTT. Translation gives CASSQRVSGNTIYF.

The rearrangement uses TRBV11-2 and TRBJ2-7, with 11 nucleotides matching TRBD1. Trimming removed 0 bases from V and 2 bases from J; junction bases left unmatched: 3. Germline CDR1 reads SGHAT; CDR2 reads FQNNGV. This CDR3 comprises 16 residues. This chain's CDR3 is CASSLDVGQGAYEQYF. As DNA, the CDR3 is TGTGCCAGCAGCTTAGATGTGGGACAGGGGGCCTACGAGCAGTACTTC. The whole variable domain, filled in from reference TRBV11-2 and TRBJ2-7, reads EAGVAQSPRYKIIEKRQSVAFWCNPISGHATLYWYQQILGQGPKLLIQFQNNGVVDDSQLPKDRFSAERLKGVDSTLKIQPAKLEDSAVYLCASSLDVGQGAYEQYFGPGTRLTVT.

This chain links TRBV7-8 with TRBJ2-1; 16 bases are shared with TRBD2. Germline CDR1 SGHVS, CDR2 FQNEAQ. This CDR3 has 18 amino acids. The V and J ends lost 5 bases and 3 bases, in that order; junction bases with no gene match: 7. This chain's CDR3 is CASSQGLAGGLFYNEQFF. CDR3 DNA sequence: TGTGCCAGCAGCCAGGGACTAGCGGGGGGGCTCTTCTACAATGAGCAGTTCTTC.

The chain has TRBV27 and TRBJ2-2; no clear D. This CDR3 is built from 13 residues. V was pared by 5 bases and J by 5 bases, with 9 bases between. Germline CDR1 MNHEY, CDR2 SMNVEV (reference sequence). Written as DNA, the CDR3 is TGTGCCAGCAGTCCCGAACGGACCGGGGAGCTGTTTTTT. It specifies CASSPERTGELFF.

The chain joins TRBV7-8 to TRBJ2-7; 10 bases map to TRBD2. From germline, CDR1 is SGHVS and CDR2 FQNEAQ. CDR3 length: 14 amino acids. The ends lost 4 bases at V and 3 bases at J; junction bases unmatched: 3. CDR3 sequence (DNA): TGTGCCAGCAGCTCTAGCGGGAGTTTCTACGAGCAGTACTTC. It specifies CASSSSGSFYEQYF.

The chain combines TRBV6-1 with TRBJ2-2; D unclear. The germline V and J ends were trimmed by 2 bases and 1 base, with 14 bases remaining between them. Germline loops: CDR1 MNHNS, CDR2 SASEGT. The CDR3 contains 17 residues. The CDR3, as DNA: TGTGCCAGCAGTGAAATCGACTTCTGGGTGAACACCGGGGAGCTGTTTTTT. It translates to CASSEIDFWVNTGELFF.

The rearrangement joins TRBV7-9 to TRBJ1-1; TRBD1 is a possible D gene (6 bases). This CDR3 has 14 residues. V gave up 5 bases and J gave up 6 bases, with 16 bases separating them. Germline V lookup: CDR1 SEHNR, CDR2 FQNEAQ (reference sequence). The CDR3 DNA follows: TGTGCCAGCAGCAAGACTACCCAGGGGCCTGAAGCTTTCTTT. This translates into CASSKTTQGPEAFF.

The CDR3 DNA sequence: TGTGCCAGCAGCCGCCCCGCCTCCCAGTACGAGCAGTACTTC. This translates into CASSRPASQYEQYF. The chain combines TRBV14 with TRBJ2-7, with unresolved D. The CDR3 has 14 amino acids. Germline CDR1 and CDR2: SGHDN and FVKESK. Trimming left V 4 bases short and J 4 bases short, with 14 bases between. Looking up the rest from reference TRBV14 and TRBJ2-7 gives the full variable domain: EAGVTQFPSHSVIEKGQTVTLRCDPISGHDNLYWYRRVMGKEIKFLLHFVKESKQDESGMPNNRFLAERTGGTYSTLKVQPAELEDSGVYFCASSRPASQYEQYFGPGTRLTVT.

The genes are TRBV28 and TRBJ1-6; 8 bases align to TRBD1. Germline V gene lookup returns CDR1 MDHEN and CDR2 SYDVKM. With 4 bases clipped from V and 9 bases from J, the junction kept 8 bases outside the gene matches. The CDR3 covers 15 residues. The chain's CDR3 is CASSSGQGALSPLHF. CDR3 sequence (DNA): TGTGCCAGCAGTTCAGGACAGGGAGCACTTTCACCCCTCCACTTT. The full variable domain, in which reference TRBV28 and TRBJ1-6 provide the parts outside the CDR3, is DVKVTQSSRYLVKRTGEKVFLECVQDMDHENMFWYRQDPGLGLRLIYFSYDVKMKEKGDIPEGYSVSREKKERFSLILESASTNQTSMYLCASSSGQGALSPLHFGNGTRLTVT.

V and J are TRBV10-3 and TRBJ1-2; weak D call: TRBD1 (6 bases). The CDR3 sequence is 14 residues long. Looked up from germline, CDR1 is ENHRY and CDR2 is SYGVKD. V lost 10 bases and J lost 3, with 18 bases in between. CDR3 DNA sequence: TGTGCCACATTACAGGGTGTTACAGACTATGGCTACACCTTC. The encoded protein is CATLQGVTDYGYTF.

The V and J genes are TRBV18 and TRBJ2-6; no reliable D call. This CDR3 has 17 residues. Trimming removed 3 bases at V and 0 bases at J, with 12 bases between. Germline assignment: CDR1 KGHSH and CDR2 LQKENI. This CDR3 reads CASSPGLIDSGANVLTF. CDR3 sequence (DNA): TGTGCCAGCTCACCGGGCCTGATAGACTCTGGGGCCAACGTCCTGACTTTC.

This rearrangement joins TRBV11-2 to TRBJ2-5, with 8 bases matching TRBD2. Germline V CDR1 and CDR2: SGHAT, FQNNGV. Germline trimming cut 4 bases from V and 6 bases from J; bases unmatched to any gene: 10. The CDR3 extends over 15 amino acids. CDR3 in amino acids: CASSSQAGDLQTQYF. DNA for the CDR3: TGTGCCAGCAGCTCCCAAGCGGGAGATCTGCAGACCCAGTACTTC.

This clone has only one observation. In the same sample, other DNA sequences code for this CDR3. The chain links TRBV29-1 to TRBJ2-1; 8 bases are shared with TRBD2. CDR3 size: 14 residues. Germline loops: CDR1 SQVTM, CDR2 ANQGSEA. V gave up 5 bases and J gave up 0 bases; unmatched junction bases: 3. In DNA form, the CDR3 reads TGCAGCGTTTTAGCGGGAAACTCCTACAATGAGCAGTTCTTC. Protein sequence: CSVLAGNSYNEQFF.

Comments on this clone: The germline gene is not matched at one end of the junction; a read error may be the cause. Additional DNA sequences in this sample encode the identical CDR3. The genes are TRBV7-7 and TRBJ2-7, with TRBD2 matching 10 bases. Germline CDR1 reads SSHAT; CDR2 reads FNYEAQ (reference sequence). This CDR3 is 13 amino acids long. The CDR3 is CASSLAGGYEQYF. CDR3 nucleotides: TGTGCTAGCAGCTTAGCGGGGGGTTACGAGCAGTACTTC.